One sample yielded the 21 T cell receptor beta chains listed below, sequenced in a study of shared clonotypes between healthy human individuals. The protocol was immunoSEQ multiplex PCR, while the TCRdb copy is restricted to in-frame clones and leaves out a portion. There are about 680,000 clones in the sample; more than 70% occur only once, and around 1.8% lies in the top ten. Sequenced material: memory CD4+ T cells sorted from blood. Subset described: CD45RA-negative fraction. These receptor sequences come from a woman aged 25 to 39 in good health.

Many counts were recorded for this clone. The J gene is TRBJ2-3, the V gene TRBV6-5, with 13 bases aligning to TRBD2. J gave up 9 bases and V 2 bases, and 2 bases lay outside the gene matches. The CDR3 has 14 residues. Looked up from germline, CDR1 is MNHEY and CDR2 is SVGAGI. The chain's CDR3 is CASSYGTSGMTQYF. The CDR3 DNA sequence: TGTGCCAGCAGTTACGGGACTAGCGGGATGACGCAGTATTTT.

The V gene is TRBV19, the J gene TRBJ2-1; 8 positions match TRBD2. Trimming took 9 bases from V and 8 from J; bases not matched to a gene: 6. The CDR3 totals 12 residues. Germline V gene sequence: CDR1 LNHDA, CDR2 SQIVND (reference sequence). CDR3 sequence (DNA): TGTGCCAGCTCCCGCGGGAGGCATGAGCAGTTCTTC. It is translated as CASSRGRHEQFF. The full variable domain, in which reference TRBV19 and TRBJ2-1 provide the parts outside the CDR3, is DGGITQSPKYLFRKEGQNVTLSCEQNLNHDAMYWYRQDPGQGLRLIYYSQIVNDFQKGDIAEGYSVSREKKESFPLTVTSAQKNPTAFYLCASSRGRHEQFFGPGTRLTVL.

This clone was seen a few times. The chain is built from TRBV5-1 and TRBJ2-1; no firm D call. V lost 0 bases, J lost 7 bases, and 11 bases lay in between. In germline, CDR1 is SGHRS, CDR2 YFSETQ. The CDR3 extends over 14 amino acids. The CDR3 is CASSLDTVKNEQFF. CDR3 in DNA: TGCGCCAGCAGCTTGGATACGGTAAAGAATGAGCAGTTCTTC.

V gene TRBV30 combines with J gene TRBJ2-7; 11 bases fit TRBD2. This CDR3 has 14 amino acids. The germline V gene encodes CDR1 GTSNPN and CDR2 SVGIG (reference sequence). The V gene end was trimmed by 5 bases and the J gene end by 3 bases; junction bases not matched to a gene: 6. CDR3 nucleotide sequence: TGTGCCTGGGAGGAGGGGACTAGCGGCTACGAGCAGTACTTC. It translates to CAWEEGTSGYEQYF.

The chain links TRBV27 to TRBJ1-2; 9 nucleotides line up with TRBD1. This CDR3 is built from 14 residues. After removal of 4 bases from V and 8 bases from J, the junction contained 8 bases not matched to a gene. Germline V gives CDR1 MNHEY, CDR2 SMNVEV (reference sequence). The CDR3 region has the DNA TGTGCCAGCAGTTCTACAGGGGGCGCAGGGGGCTACACCTTC. Translating gives CASSSTGGAGGYTF.

The V and J genes are TRBV2 and TRBJ2-3; 7 positions match TRBD2. V was pared by 6 bases and J by 5 bases, with 11 bases of the junction left unmatched. Per the germline V gene, CDR1 is SNHLY and CDR2 is FYNNEI. CDR3 size: 15 residues. The CDR3 nucleotides read TGTGCCAGCAGGCTAAGAGCGGGAATCAGAGATACGCAGTATTTT. This sequence encodes CASRLRAGIRDTQYF.

The chain employs TRBV29-1 and TRBJ1-1, with 9 nucleotides matching TRBD1. With V trimmed by 4 bases and J by 11 bases, 11 bases remained unmatched. The CDR3 is made up of 13 amino acids. CDR1 and CDR2 from the germline V gene are SQVTM and ANQGSEA. Here the CDR3 DNA reads TGCAGCGTTGTATGGGACAGGGCGTCCGAGGCTTTCTTT. It is translated as CSVVWDRASEAFF. Based on the CDR3 plus reference TRBV29-1 and TRBJ1-1, the full variable domain is SAVISQKPSRDICQRGTSLTIQCQVDSQVTMMFWYRQQPGQSLTLIATANQGSEATYESGFVIDKFPISRPNLTFSTLTVSNMSPEDSSIYLCSVVWDRASEAFFGQGTRLTVV.

The V gene is TRBV5-5, the J gene TRBJ2-7, with unresolved D. V was pared by 0 bases and J by 2 bases, with 12 bases between. The CDR3 contains 15 residues. Germline V lookup: CDR1 SGHKS, CDR2 YYEKEE (reference sequence). The CDR3 DNA follows: TGTGCCAGCAGCTTGGTTTATGGGCCCACCTACGAGCAGTACTTC. Translation gives CASSLVYGPTYEQYF.

The chain couples TRBV5-1 to TRBJ2-1; 7 bases fit TRBD2. Per germline, CDR1 SGHRS and CDR2 YFSETQ. Trimming at V came to 1 base and at J to 8 bases, leaving 9 bases not matched to a gene. The CDR3 is 15 amino acids. The CDR3 nucleotides are TGCGCCAGCAGCTTGTTGGGAGGGAGGGGTTATGAGCAGTTCTTC. It is translated as CASSLLGGRGYEQFF.

The DNA of the CDR3 is TGTGCCAGCAGGATGATCGGCTCTGGGGCCAACGTCCTGACTTTC. Its translation is CASRMIGSGANVLTF. This chain uses TRBV27 with TRBJ2-6; D is ambiguous. The CDR3 totals 15 residues. CDR1 is MNHEY and CDR2 is SMNVEV in the germline V gene (reference sequence). The V and J ends lost 6 bases and 0 bases respectively, with 9 bases between them.

In its sample, this clone was seen once. The V and J genes are TRBV7-2 and TRBJ2-7; 7 bases align to TRBD1. This CDR3 spans 16 amino acids. The ends lost 5 bases at V and 6 bases at J; junction bases unmatched: 16. The germline CDR1 and CDR2 sequences are SGHTA and FQGNSA. As DNA, the CDR3 is TGTGCCAGCAGCACGCCCGGGACAGCTCCCTCGTTCGAGCAGTACTTC. Amino acids: CASSTPGTAPSFEQYF.

This chain connects TRBV18 to TRBJ1-2; tentative D call: TRBD1 (5 bases). The length of the CDR3 is 14 residues. Germline V CDR1 and CDR2: KGHSH, LQKENI. V lost 3 bases to trimming and J lost 3 bases, with 11 bases between them. The CDR3 reads CASSPGGDHYGYTF. The CDR3 region has the DNA TGTGCCAGCTCACCGGGCGGGGACCACTATGGCTACACCTTC.

The chain links TRBV9 to TRBJ2-7; D remains unclear. Germline-derived CDR1 and CDR2 are SGDLS and YYNGEE. The CDR3 totals 16 residues. V shed 0 bases and J shed 0 bases, with 13 bases lying between them. CDR3 region: CASSVAGGPSSYEQYF. As DNA, the CDR3 is TGTGCCAGCAGCGTAGCTGGCGGCCCTAGCTCCTACGAGCAGTACTTC.

The chain couples TRBV30 to TRBJ2-2; 9 bases map to TRBD2. Germline V CDR1 and CDR2: GTSNPN, SVGIG (reference sequence). The CDR3 extends over 14 amino acids. Trimming cost V 3 bases and J 7 bases; bases outside gene matches: 6. CDR3 residues: CAWRGAGGHGELFF. DNA for the CDR3: TGTGCCTGGAGAGGAGCGGGAGGTCACGGGGAGCTGTTTTTT.

The V call is TRBV5-1, the J call TRBJ1-2; 8 bases align to TRBD1. In germline, CDR1 is SGHRS, CDR2 YFSETQ. J lost 8 bases, V lost 4 bases, and 13 bases had no gene match. This CDR3 spans 15 amino acids. CDR3 DNA: TGCGCCAGCAGCCCACCGGTCAGGGGGCGAGGGGGCTACACCTTC. Amino acid sequence: CASSPPVRGRGGYTF.

The V call is TRBV2, the J call TRBJ1-4; 8 bases agree with TRBD1. This CDR3 region has 15 residues. The germline CDR1 and CDR2 sequences are SNHLY and FYNNEI. Trimming at V came to 8 bases and at J to 8 bases, leaving 13 bases not matched to a gene. In DNA, the CDR3 is TGTGCCAGCCACACACAGGGGGTGGGAGGAGAAAAACTGTTTTTT. Amino acid sequence: CASHTQGVGGEKLFF.

The V call is TRBV29-1, the J call TRBJ2-3, with 11 bases lining up with TRBD2. The CDR3 consists of 15 residues. Trimming removed 4 bases from V and 2 bases from J; junction bases left unmatched: 5. Per germline, CDR1 SQVTM and CDR2 ANQGSEA. The CDR3 DNA reads TGCAGCGTTGCGGGACTAGCGGTCCCCACAGATACGCAGTATTTT. Translated, it gives CSVAGLAVPTDTQYF.

The chain combines TRBV5-1 with TRBJ2-7; the match to TRBD1 covers 10 bases. Trimming removed 5 bases from V and 4 bases from J; junction bases left unmatched: 6. CDR1 is SGHRS, CDR2 YFSETQ, per germline. The CDR3 is 14 amino acids. The CDR3 loop reads CASSRTGGFYEQYF. The CDR3 coding sequence is TGCGCCAGCAGTAGGACAGGGGGTTTTTACGAGCAGTACTTC.

The chain uses TRBV15 and TRBJ1-1; D might be TRBD1 (5 bases). Germline CDR1 LNHNV, CDR2 YYDKDF (reference sequence). The CDR3 has 15 residues. V was clipped by 5 bases and J by 4 bases, with 17 bases between them. The CDR3 region has the DNA TGTGCCACCAGCGGCGGGGCAGGGTTTACCACTGAAGCTTTCTTT. Its translation is CATSGGAGFTTEAFF.

The chain employs TRBV6-5 and TRBJ2-4; the match to TRBD2 covers 8 bases. Germline V gene lookup returns CDR1 MNHEY and CDR2 SVGAGI. The CDR3 has 15 amino acids. The V segment lost 2 bases and the J segment 6 bases; nucleotides outside the gene matches: 6. CDR3 nucleotides: TGTGCCAGCAGTTACAGCGGGAGAGGGGGAAACATTCAGTACTTC. Encoded protein: CASSYSGRGGNIQYF.

This chain links TRBV14 with TRBJ2-4; D is uncertain. CDR1 and CDR2 from the germline V gene are SGHDN and FVKESK. This CDR3 is built from 13 residues. The V gene lost 4 bases and the J gene lost 1 base, with 5 bases spanning the gap. The CDR3 loop is CASSLIAKNIQYF. The CDR3 bases are TGTGCCAGCAGCCTCATTGCCAAAAACATTCAGTACTTC.